This T cell receptor (beta chain) was found in a study of metastatic and nonmetastatic thyroid tumors. Study summary: Malignant and benign thyroid patients had repertoires compared in peripheral blood and tumor or nodule tissue. Study conclusions and caveats: The reported finding was significantly higher TCR beta diversity in malignant thyroid tumors relative to benign nodules, in blood and tumor.

This clone was seen many times. What it binds is not known. V was clipped by 3 bases and J by 4 bases, with 19 bases between them. CDR3 size: 16 residues. CDR1 SGDLS and CDR2 YYNGEE come from the germline V gene. TCRdb re-clonotyped the PCR reads through MiXCR. This sample carries approximately 50,000 clones, around 4% of them seen once, and the ten largest clones take around 9.6%. Not a single patient had been given any form of treatment at any point before undergoing thyroid surgery. The receptor was derived from a female donor with papillary thyroid cancer or a benign thyroid nodule (not recorded which). Some clones in this sample may be carry-over from other donors' samples. Sequencing input: blood. The chain carries TRBV9 and TRBJ1-2; a possible D gene is TRBD1 (6 bases). The CDR3 sequence is CASSALRGGAGYGYTF. In nucleotides, the CDR3 is TGTGCCAGCAGCGCTCTAAGGGGGGGAGCCGGCTATGGCTACACCTTC.